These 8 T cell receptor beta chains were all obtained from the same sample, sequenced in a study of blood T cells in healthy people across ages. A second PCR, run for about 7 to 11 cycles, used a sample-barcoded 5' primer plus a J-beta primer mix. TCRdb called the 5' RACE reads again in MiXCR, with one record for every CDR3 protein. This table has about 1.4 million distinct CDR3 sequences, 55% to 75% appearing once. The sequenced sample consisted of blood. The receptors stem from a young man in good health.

CDR3 nucleotides: TGTGCCAGCACCGGGGAGTTAACCTACGAGCAGTACTTC. It codes for CASTGELTYEQYF. The chain uses TRBV2 and TRBJ2-4; weak D call: TRBD2 (5 bases). The J call may be faulty, since TRBJ2-7 better matches the DNA end. This CDR3 contains 13 residues. The V gene's germline CDR1 is SNHLY and CDR2 FYNNEI.

In nucleotides, the CDR3 is TGCGCCAGCAGCCAAGCTCGGCCCATCACAGATACGCAGTATTTT. Protein sequence: CASSQARPITDTQYF. The chain uses TRBV4-3 and TRBJ2-3; D gene uncertain. V was cut by 1 base and J by 2 bases, with 10 bases left in between. CDR3 length equals 15 residues. Germline values: CDR1 LGHNA, CDR2 YSLEER.

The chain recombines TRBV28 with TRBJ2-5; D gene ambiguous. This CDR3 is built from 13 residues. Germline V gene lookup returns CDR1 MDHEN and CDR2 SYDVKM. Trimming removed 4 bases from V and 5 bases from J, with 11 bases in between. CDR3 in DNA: TGTGCCAGCAGTTATCGTCTAGTGGAGACCCAGTACTTC. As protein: CASSYRLVETQYF.

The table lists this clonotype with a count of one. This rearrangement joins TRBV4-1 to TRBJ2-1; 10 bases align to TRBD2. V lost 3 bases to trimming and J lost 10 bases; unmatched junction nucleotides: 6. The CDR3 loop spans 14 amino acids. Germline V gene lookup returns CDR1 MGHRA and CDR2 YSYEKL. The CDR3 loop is CASSQAIAGGEQFF. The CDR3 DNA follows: TGCGCCAGCAGCCAGGCCATAGCGGGAGGAGAGCAGTTCTTC.

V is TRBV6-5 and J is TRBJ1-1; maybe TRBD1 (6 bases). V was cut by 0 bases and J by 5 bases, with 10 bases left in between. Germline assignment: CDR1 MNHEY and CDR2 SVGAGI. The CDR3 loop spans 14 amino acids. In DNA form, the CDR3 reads TGTGCCAGCAGTTACTCTGGCAGGGGAACTGAAGCTTTCTTT. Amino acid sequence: CASSYSGRGTEAFF.

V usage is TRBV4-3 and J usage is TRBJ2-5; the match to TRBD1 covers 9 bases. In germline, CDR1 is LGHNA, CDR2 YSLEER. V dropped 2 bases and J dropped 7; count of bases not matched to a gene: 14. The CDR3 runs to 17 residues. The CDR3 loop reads CASSQSYLRTGVTTQYF. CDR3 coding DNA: TGCGCCAGCAGCCAATCCTACCTGCGGACAGGGGTTACGACCCAGTACTTC.

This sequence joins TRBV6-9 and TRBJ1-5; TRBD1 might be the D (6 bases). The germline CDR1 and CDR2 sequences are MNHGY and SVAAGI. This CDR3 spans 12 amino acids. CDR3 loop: CTRGDRHQPQHF. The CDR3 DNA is TGTACAAGGGGGGATAGGCATCAGCCCCAGCATTTT.

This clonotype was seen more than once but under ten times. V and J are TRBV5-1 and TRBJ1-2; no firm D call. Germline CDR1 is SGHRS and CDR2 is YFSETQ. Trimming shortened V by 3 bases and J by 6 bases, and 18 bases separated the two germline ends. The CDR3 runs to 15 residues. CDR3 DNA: TGCGCCAGCAGCTACTACGGGTCCCTTGGCGATGGCTACACCTTC. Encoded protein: CASSYYGSLGDGYTF.